This T cell receptor beta chain stems from a study of OX40 agonist ivuxolimab in advanced cancers. Study-wide findings and caveats: Among the lowest peripheral clonal expansion occurred in 0.1-3.0 mg/kg partial responders.

Notes on this clone: The antigen is not known.

Measured with immunoSEQ multiplex PCR; TCRdb has only the in-frame clones, and not every one. The sample gives around 79,000 clones, about 92% of which show up once; more than 8.5% is in the top ten. This CDR3 comprises 14 residues. CDR1 LGHNA and CDR2 YNFKEQ come from the germline V gene. V shed 0 bases and J 4 bases; nucleotides not matched to a gene: 0. Patients were excluded for autoimmune disease history or systemic immunosuppression. Blood sampling was done at baseline, cycle 4 day 1, and cycle 7 day 1. This specimen was CD4+ or CD8+ T cells sorted from blood, taken in a trial of the OX40 agonist ivuxolimab. This sequence originates from an adult with an advanced solid tumor such as melanoma, head and neck, liver or kidney cancer. The rearrangement uses TRBV4-2 and TRBJ2-7; 10 bases line up with TRBD1. This CDR3 reads CASSQEGQGYEQYF. CDR3 DNA sequence: TGTGCCAGCAGCCAAGAGGGACAGGGGTACGAGCAGTACTTC.